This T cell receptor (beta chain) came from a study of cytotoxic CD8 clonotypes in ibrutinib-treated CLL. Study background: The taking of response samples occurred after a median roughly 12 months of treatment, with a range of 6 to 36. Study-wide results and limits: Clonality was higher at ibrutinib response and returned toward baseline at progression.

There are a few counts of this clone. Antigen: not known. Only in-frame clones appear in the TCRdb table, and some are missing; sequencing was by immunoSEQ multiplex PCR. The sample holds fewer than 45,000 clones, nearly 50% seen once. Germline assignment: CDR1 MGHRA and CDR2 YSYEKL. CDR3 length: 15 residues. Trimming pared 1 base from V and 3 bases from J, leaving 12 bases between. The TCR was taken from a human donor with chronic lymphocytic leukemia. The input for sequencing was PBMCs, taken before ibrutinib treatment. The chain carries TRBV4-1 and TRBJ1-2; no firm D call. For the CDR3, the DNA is TGCGCCAGCAGCCAAGTGCTGGGAATGGACTATGGCTACACCTTC. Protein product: CASSQVLGMDYGYTF.